This TCR beta chain was observed in a study of blood T cell repertoires in COVID-19 (dated by TCRdb to the early 2020s). About the investigation overall: Samples from collaborators originated in the United States, Italy and Spain and spanned both the acute and convalescent phases of COVID-19. The material from the prospective study consisted of cDNA or gDNA derived from T cells, B-cell-depleted T cells, or PBMCs. Deeply sampled blood TCRbeta repertoires from subjects exposed to, actively infected with, or recovered from COVID-19 were included in the dataset. The repertoires were made available in a free public database intended to serve as a resource for research on the immune response to SARS-CoV-2. The samples were drawn from the first 160 participants of the ongoing ImmuneRACE study and from over 950 subjects provided by 6 global collaborators. Sample metadata almost always included a de-identified subject ID, COVID-19 status, age in years and sex. Where available, HLA class I and class II types were taken from metadata supplied by the sample provider and were not determined by assay-based typing. What the research found in general, with its limitations: Clinical and demographic metadata were provided uncurated, with the amount varying by source and participant.

From the cysteine through the phenylalanine, the CDR3 covers 15 amino acids. CDR3 DNA is the only sequence kept; it has 45 bases, read in frame from the first base. From a lookup of the germline V gene, CDR1 and CDR2 are LGHNA and YNFKEQ. Participants in the prospective study were enrolled through a virtual design, were aged roughly 18 to 90 years, and lived in about two dozen United States geographic areas. To assign participants to cohorts, the prospective study relied on clinical history that participants themselves reported in a screening survey and a study questionnaire. ImmuneRACE Cohort 3 recovered participants were defined by two consecutive negative NP/OP PCR tests, healthcare professional clearance, or symptom resolution. Each participant in the prospective study had whole blood, serum and a nasopharyngeal or oropharyngeal swab collected by mobile phlebotomists. Over an approximately 2-month period, participants in the prospective study had the option of providing additional blood draws and questionnaires. Prospective study blood samples were shipped either frozen or at room temperature before DNA extraction.

About this clone itself: Its specific antigen is unknown. Its ends do not fully match the called genes, so a read error is possible.

TCRbeta CDR3 regions were amplified from genomic DNA using the immunoSEQ Assay, a bias-controlled multiplex PCR. The source study handled its data this way. The number of nucleated cells in each sample was estimated from the amplification of reference gene primers within the assay. To quantify the absolute abundance of each unique TCRbeta CDR3 rearrangement, sequence reads were collapsed and filtered. For each sample, productive Simpson clonality was calculated by taking the square root of Simpson's diversity index across productive rearrangements. TCRdb provides this immuneACCESS table in a form limited to in-frame rearrangements. Some clones are lacking; in checked studies, under half of them reflect an unresolved V gene, and why the rest are absent is not known. V and J calls plus clone size are reproduced from that table; the DNA served to infer D and trimming. This sample has 200,000 or so clones in its table, and less than 90% of those were observed once. Of the sample, around 2.6% is held by the ten largest clones.

The receptor was isolated from a woman between 25 and 40 years old who had recovered from COVID-19. The specimen was PBMCs or T cells enriched from blood (not recorded which). The sequence joins TRBV4-2 to TRBJ2-7; the D segment cannot be called with confidence. The nucleotides are TGTGCCAGCAGACAAGGCACAGTACAGTCCTACGAGCAGTACTTC. Its product reads: CASRQGTVQSYEQYF.